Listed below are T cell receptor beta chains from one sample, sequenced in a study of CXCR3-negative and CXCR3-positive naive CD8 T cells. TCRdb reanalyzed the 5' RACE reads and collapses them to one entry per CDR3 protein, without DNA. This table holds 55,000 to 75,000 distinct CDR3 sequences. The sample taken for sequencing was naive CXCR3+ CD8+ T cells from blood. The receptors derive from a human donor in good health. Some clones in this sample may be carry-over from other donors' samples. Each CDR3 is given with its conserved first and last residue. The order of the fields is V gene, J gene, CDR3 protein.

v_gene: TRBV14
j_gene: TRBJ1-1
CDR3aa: CASSPLMGEHAEAFF

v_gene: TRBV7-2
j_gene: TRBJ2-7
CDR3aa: CASSSLQTGVYEQYF

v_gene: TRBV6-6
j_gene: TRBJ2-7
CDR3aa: CASSYTRGPGPSYEQYF

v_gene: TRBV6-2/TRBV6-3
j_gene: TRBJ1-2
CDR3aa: CASRPPGQENYGYTF

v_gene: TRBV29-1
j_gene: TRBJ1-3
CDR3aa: CSAIESGTSGNTIYF

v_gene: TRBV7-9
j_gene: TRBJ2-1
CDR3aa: CASSLELRGGEQFF

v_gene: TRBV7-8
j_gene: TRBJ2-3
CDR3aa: CASSSPEEGPNRQYF

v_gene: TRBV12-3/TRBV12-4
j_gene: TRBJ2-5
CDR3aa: CASSLPGEETQYF

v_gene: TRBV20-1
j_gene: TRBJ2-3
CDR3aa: CSAREPSRTDTQYF

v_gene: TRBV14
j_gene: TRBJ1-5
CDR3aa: CASSHRGQPQHF

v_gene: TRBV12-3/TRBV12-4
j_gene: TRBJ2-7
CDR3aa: CASSLASGAYEQYF

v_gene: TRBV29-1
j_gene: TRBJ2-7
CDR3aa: CGHGSLTGEQYF

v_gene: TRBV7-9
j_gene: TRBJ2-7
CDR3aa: CASSLAGGEGYEQYF

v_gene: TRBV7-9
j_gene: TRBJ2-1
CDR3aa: CASSLGPVDEQFF

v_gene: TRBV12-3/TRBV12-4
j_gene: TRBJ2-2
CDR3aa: CAGGRGTGELFF

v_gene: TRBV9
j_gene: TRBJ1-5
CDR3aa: CASSVGFSNQPQHF

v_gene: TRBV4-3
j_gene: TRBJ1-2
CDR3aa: CASSQPPLDRDSNSNYGYTF

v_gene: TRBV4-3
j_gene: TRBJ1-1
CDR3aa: CASSPGWGPNTEAFF

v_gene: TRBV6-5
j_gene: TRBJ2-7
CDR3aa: CASSYDISSYEQYF

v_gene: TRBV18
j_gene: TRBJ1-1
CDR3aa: CASSPPAAVLTEAFF

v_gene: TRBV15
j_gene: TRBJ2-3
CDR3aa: CATSRGASSSTDTQYF

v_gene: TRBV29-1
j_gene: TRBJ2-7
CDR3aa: CSVESGDRPVEQYF

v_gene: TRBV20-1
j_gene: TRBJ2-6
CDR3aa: CSALPSEGANVLTF

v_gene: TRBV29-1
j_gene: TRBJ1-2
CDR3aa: CSVIQGYGYTF

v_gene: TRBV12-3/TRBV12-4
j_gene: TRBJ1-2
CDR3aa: CASLPRSRGPGVYGYTF

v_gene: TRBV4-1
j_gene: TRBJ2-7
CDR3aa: CASSERTLTYEQYF

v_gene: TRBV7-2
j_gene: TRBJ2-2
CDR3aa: CASSLSVGGPTGELFF

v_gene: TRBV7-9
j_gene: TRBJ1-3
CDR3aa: CASSLGGQGPSGNTIYF

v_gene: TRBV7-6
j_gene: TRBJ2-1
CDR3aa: CASSLPAGGYNEQFF

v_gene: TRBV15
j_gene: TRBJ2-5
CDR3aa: CATSRDGTSAETQYF

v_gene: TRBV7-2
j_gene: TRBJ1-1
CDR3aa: CASSLVDGFMNTEAFF

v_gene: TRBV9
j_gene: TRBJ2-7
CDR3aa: CASSVGPSYEQYF

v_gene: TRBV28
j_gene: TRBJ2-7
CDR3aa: CATQFRTGTNEQYF

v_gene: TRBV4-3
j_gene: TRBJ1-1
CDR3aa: CASSPSGGTEAFF

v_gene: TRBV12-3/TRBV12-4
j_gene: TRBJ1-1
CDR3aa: CASRTVLYTEAFF

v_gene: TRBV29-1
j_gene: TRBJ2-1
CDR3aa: CSVEEAFQLTLREQFF

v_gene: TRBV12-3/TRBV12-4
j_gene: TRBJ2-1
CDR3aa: CASSRGGSSYNEQFF